The sequence of this T cell receptor (beta chain) was determined in a study of CD8+ T cells in alopecia areata. Across the study: Patients in the treated group were given tofacitinib by mouth, 5 to 10 mg twice a day.

RNA was isolated and reverse transcribed to cDNA, the sequencing template. Measured with immunoSEQ multiplex PCR; TCRdb has only the in-frame clones, and not every one. The repertoire holds 150,000 to 200,000 clones, with roughly 64% as singletons. Study-level results: Sharing of TCRs across patients appeared less clear than in mice, possibly for HLA-related reasons. Researchers say the link of baseline CD8+ expansion to response remains uncertain, with one nonresponder.

To note about this clone: Its antigen is unidentified.

Treatment denoted: oral pan-JAK inhibitor, 5-10 mg twice daily. Alopecia areata patients provided lesional scalp punch biopsies and peripheral blood, both collected for the study. This clonotype was obtained from a human donor with alopecia areata. The starting material was CD4+ T cells sorted from blood, obtained at week 24, from a patient treated with tofacitinib.

The CDR3 region has the DNA TGTGCCAGCAGCTCGGGACAGGTCTATGGCTACACCTTC. Protein product: CASSSGQVYGYTF. The chain couples TRBV7-9 to TRBJ1-2, with TRBD1 matching 8 bases. The V gene's germline CDR1 is SEHNR and CDR2 FQNEAQ (reference sequence). With 4 bases clipped from V and 4 bases from J, the junction kept 2 bases outside the gene matches. The CDR3 is made up of 13 amino acids.